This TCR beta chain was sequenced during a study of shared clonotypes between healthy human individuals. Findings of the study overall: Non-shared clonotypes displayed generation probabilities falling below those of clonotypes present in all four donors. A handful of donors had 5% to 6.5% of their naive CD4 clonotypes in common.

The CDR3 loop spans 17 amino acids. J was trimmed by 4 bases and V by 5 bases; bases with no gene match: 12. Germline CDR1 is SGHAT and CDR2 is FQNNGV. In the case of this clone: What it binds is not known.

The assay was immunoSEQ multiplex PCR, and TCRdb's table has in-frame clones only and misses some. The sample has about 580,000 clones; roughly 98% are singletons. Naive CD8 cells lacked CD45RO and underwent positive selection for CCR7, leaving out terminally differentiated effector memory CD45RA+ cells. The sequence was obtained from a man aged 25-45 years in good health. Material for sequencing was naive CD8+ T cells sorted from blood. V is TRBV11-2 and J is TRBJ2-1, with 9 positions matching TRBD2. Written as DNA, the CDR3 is TGTGCCAGCAGCGGGGCTAGCGGGATCCTTGGGTACAATGAGCAGTTCTTC. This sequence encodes CASSGASGILGYNEQFF. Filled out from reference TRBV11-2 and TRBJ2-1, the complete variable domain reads EAGVAQSPRYKIIEKRQSVAFWCNPISGHATLYWYQQILGQGPKLLIQFQNNGVVDDSQLPKDRFSAERLKGVDSTLKIQPAKLEDSAVYLCASSGASGILGYNEQFFGPGTRLTVL.